This T cell receptor (beta chain) came from a study of cytomegalovirus exposure and HLA in healthy donors. Study details: Falling in the Caucasian-associated ancestry cluster were 65% to 90% of around 370 genotyped donors.

Amplification used 60 Vbeta primers and 13 Jbeta primers. Profiled with immunoSEQ multiplex PCR; TCRdb holds only in-frame clones, not every one. Among some 120,000 clones listed, around four fifths were seen once. The CDR3 runs to 14 residues. Germline V CDR1 and CDR2: SGDLS, YYNGEE. J was trimmed by 2 bases and V by 5 bases; bases with no gene match: 4. Regarding this clone: Its antigen is as yet unknown.

Regarding the study as a whole: Several of the most significant clusters were apparently associated with common viral pathogens in a later analysis. Later analysis identified a missense DCLRE1C variant that was linked to TCR beta V- and J-gene trimming. CMV serostatus was the sole immune exposure information available.

The chain has TRBV9 and TRBJ1-2, with TRBD1 identical over 9 bases. Sample: PBMCs. This clonotype was sampled from a man aged 35 to 55 in good health and CMV-seronegative. The CDR3 DNA reads as TGTGCCAGCAGTGGACAGGGGCGAAACTATGGCTACACCTTC. Residues: CASSGQGRNYGYTF.